The present TCR beta chain was sequenced within a study of blood T cell repertoires in COVID-19. This clone was counted between two and nine times. The sample contains more than one DNA sequence encoding this CDR3. Some clones are missing from TCRdb's copy, which holds only in-frame ones; the method was immunoSEQ multiplex PCR. The repertoire has fewer than 350,000 clones, approximately 91% of them found once; the top ten carry approximately 2.4%. This CDR3 has 12 residues. V gave up 5 bases and J gave up 10 bases, with 9 bases separating them. The V gene's germline CDR1 is SEHNR and CDR2 FQNEAQ (reference sequence).

The sample consisted of PBMCs or T cells enriched from blood (not recorded which). This receptor was identified in a middle-aged woman with acute COVID-19. This chain connects TRBV7-9 to TRBJ1-6; D is perhaps TRBD1 (6 bases). CDR3 DNA sequence: TGTGCCAGCAGCCTTACAGGGTCACCCCTCCACTTT. It encodes CASSLTGSPLHF.